The clone carrying this T cell receptor (beta chain) was counted at least ten times. Its specificity is not known. The source of the sample is a study of post-analysis software for immune sequencing data. Study information: Included among the disease courses, which were recorded for the cohort, were relapsing-remitting, secondary progressive and progressive-relapsing multiple sclerosis.

This CDR3 spans 15 amino acids. CDR1 and CDR2 (germline): SGHRS, YFSETQ. Trimming cost V 0 bases and J 0 bases, with 7 bases left between them. General study findings and limits: Five TRBV segments occurring more often in patients than controls included TRBV5-6, TRBV5-1 and TRBV20-1.

The authors incorporated unique molecular identifiers into the TCR beta cDNA libraries. MiXCR was run by TCRdb on the PCR reads, yielding one entry per CDR3 protein. Of more than 500,000 distinct CDR3 sequences in the sample, around 31% were seen once. The sample taken for sequencing was blood. The J gene is TRBJ2-1, the V gene TRBV5-1; no clear D gene. The TCR was taken from a girl aged 2 to 17 with multiple sclerosis. The CDR3 sequence is CASSLDSSSYNEQFF. CDR3 sequence (DNA): TGCGCCAGCAGCTTGGACAGTAGCTCCTACAATGAGCAGTTCTTC. Full variable domain (missing parts from reference TRBV5-1 and TRBJ2-1): KAGVTQTPRYLIKTRGQQVTLSCSPISGHRSVSWYQQTPGQGLQFLFEYFSETQRNKGNFPGRFSGRQFSNSRSEMNVSTLELGDSALYLCASSLDSSSYNEQFFGPGTRLTVL.